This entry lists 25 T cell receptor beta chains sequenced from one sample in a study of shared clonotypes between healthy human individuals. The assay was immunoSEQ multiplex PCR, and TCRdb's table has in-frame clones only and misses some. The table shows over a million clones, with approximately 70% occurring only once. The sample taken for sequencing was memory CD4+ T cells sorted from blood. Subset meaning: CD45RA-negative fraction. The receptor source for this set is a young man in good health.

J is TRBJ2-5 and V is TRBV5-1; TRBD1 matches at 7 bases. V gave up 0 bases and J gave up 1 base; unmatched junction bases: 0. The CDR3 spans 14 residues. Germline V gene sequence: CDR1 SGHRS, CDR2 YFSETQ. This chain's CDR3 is CASSLDRGQETQYF. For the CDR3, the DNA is TGCGCCAGCAGCTTGGACAGGGGCCAAGAGACCCAGTACTTC.

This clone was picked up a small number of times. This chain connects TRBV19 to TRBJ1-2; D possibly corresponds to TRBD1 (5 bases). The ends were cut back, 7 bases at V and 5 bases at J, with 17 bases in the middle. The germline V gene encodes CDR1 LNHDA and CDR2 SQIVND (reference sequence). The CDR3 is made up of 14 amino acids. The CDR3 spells CASIRTGLTYGYTF. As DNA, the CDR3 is TGTGCCAGTATCCGCACAGGACTCACTTATGGCTACACCTTC.

In nucleotides, the CDR3 is TGCGCCAGCAGCAAGGAGACAGGGAACTATGGCTACACCTTC. It encodes CASSKETGNYGYTF. The chain uses TRBV5-1 and TRBJ1-2; 7 bases align to TRBD1. V was clipped by 4 bases and J by 2 bases; unmatched bases: 5. Germline V gives CDR1 SGHRS, CDR2 YFSETQ. The CDR3 length is 14 residues. The whole variable domain, remainder taken from reference TRBV5-1 and TRBJ1-2, is KAGVTQTPRYLIKTRGQQVTLSCSPISGHRSVSWYQQTPGQGLQFLFEYFSETQRNKGNFPGRFSGRQFSNSRSEMNVSTLELGDSALYLCASSKETGNYGYTFGSGTRLTVV.

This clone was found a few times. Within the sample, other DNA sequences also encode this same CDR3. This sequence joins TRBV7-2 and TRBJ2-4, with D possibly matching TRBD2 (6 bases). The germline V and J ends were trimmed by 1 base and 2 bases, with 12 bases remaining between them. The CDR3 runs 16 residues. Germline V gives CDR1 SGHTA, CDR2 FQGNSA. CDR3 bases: TGTGCCAGCAGCTTAGATGCAGGAGGGACCAAAAACATTCAGTACTTC. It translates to CASSLDAGGTKNIQYF.

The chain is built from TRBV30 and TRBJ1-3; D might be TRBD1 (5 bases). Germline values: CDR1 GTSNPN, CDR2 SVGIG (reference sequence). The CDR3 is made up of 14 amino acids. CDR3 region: CATSRGSKGNTIYF. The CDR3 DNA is TGTGCGACGAGTAGGGGATCGAAAGGAAACACCATATATTTT.

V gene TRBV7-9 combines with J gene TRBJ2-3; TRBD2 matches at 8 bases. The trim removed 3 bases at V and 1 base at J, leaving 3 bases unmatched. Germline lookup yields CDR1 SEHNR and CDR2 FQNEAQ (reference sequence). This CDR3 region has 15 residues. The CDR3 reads CASSFRRGGTDTQYF. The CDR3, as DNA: TGTGCCAGCAGCTTTAGGCGGGGGGGCACAGATACGCAGTATTTT.

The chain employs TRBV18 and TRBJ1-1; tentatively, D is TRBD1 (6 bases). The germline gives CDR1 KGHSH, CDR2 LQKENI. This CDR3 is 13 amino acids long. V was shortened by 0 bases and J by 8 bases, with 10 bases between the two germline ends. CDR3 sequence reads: CASSPPVRGEAFF. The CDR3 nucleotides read TGTGCCAGCTCACCACCGGTGAGGGGGGAAGCTTTCTTT.

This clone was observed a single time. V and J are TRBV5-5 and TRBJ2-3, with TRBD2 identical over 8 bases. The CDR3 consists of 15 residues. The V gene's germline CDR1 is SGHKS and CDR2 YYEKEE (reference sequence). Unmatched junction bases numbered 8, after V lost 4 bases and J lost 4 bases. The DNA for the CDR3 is TGTGCCAGCAGCAAGAGCGGGAGCGGGGCAGATACGCAGTATTTT. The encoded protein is CASSKSGSGADTQYF.

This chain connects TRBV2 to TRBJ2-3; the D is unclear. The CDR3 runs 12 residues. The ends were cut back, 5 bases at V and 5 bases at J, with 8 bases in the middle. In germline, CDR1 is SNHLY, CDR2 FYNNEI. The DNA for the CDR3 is TGTGCCAGCAGTCTCAAAGGAGATACGCAGTATTTT. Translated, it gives CASSLKGDTQYF.

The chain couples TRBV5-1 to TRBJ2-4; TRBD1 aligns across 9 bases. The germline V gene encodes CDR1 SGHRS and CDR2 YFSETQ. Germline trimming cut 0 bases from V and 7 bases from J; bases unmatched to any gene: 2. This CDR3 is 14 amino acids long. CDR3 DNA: TGCGCCAGCAGCTTGGGGACAGGGGTGAACATTCAGTACTTC. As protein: CASSLGTGVNIQYF.

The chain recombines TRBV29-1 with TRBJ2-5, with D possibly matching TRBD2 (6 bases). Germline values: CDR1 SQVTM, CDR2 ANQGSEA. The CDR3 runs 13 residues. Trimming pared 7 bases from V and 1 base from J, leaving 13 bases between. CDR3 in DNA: TGCAGCGCCCGCGGGGCAACCCAAGAGACCCAGTACTTC. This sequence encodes CSARGATQETQYF.

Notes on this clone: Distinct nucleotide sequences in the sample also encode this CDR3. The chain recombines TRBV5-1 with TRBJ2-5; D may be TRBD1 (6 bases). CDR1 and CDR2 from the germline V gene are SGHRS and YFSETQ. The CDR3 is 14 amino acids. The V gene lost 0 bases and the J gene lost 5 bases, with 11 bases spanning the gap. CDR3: CASSLAAGVETQYF. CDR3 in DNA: TGCGCCAGCAGCTTGGCCGCAGGGGTGGAGACCCAGTACTTC.

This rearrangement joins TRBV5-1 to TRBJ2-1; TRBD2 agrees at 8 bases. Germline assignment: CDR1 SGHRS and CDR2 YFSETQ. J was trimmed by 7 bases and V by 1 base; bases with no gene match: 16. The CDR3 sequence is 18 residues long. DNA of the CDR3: TGCGCCAGCAGCTTGACCCCTACGGCGGGGGGCCGGGCGAATGAGCAGTTCTTC. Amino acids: CASSLTPTAGGRANEQFF.

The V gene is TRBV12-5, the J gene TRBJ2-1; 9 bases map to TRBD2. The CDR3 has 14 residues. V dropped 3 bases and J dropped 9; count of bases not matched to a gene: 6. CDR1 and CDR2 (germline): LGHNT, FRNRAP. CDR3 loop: CASGLGGRAGEQFF. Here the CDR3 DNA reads TGTGCTAGTGGTTTAGGCGGGAGGGCCGGTGAGCAGTTCTTC.

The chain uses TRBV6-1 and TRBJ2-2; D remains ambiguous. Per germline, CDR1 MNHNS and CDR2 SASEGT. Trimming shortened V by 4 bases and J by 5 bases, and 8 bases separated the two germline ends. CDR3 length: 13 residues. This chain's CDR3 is CASSGFGTGELFF. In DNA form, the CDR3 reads TGTGCCAGCAGTGGGTTTGGGACCGGGGAGCTGTTTTTT.

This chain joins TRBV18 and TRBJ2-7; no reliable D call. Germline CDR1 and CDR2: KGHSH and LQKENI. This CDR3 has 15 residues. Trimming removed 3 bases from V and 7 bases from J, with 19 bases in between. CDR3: CASSPIQSLLGEQYF. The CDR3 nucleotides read TGTGCCAGCTCACCTATCCAGTCGCTGTTAGGGGAGCAGTACTTC.

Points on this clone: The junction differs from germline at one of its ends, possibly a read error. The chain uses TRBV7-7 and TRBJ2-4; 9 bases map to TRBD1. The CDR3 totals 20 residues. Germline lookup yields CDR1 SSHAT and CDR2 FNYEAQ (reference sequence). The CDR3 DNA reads TGTGCTAGCAGCTCAAGTGGGGGACAGGGCGTAGGAGTAGCCAAAAACATTCAGTACTTC. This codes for CASSSSGGQGVGVAKNIQYF.

This CDR3 reads CASGGQVNTGELFF. In nucleotides, the CDR3 is TGTGCCAGCGGAGGCCAGGTGAACACCGGGGAGCTGTTTTTT. The rearrangement joins TRBV9 to TRBJ2-2; weak D call: TRBD2 (5 bases). Germline CDR1 reads SGDLS; CDR2 reads YYNGEE. Trimming shortened V by 7 bases and J by 1 base, and 11 bases separated the two germline ends. The CDR3 is 14 amino acids. The full variable domain, in which reference TRBV9 and TRBJ2-2 provide the parts outside the CDR3, is DSGVTQTPKHLITATGQRVTLRCSPRSGDLSVYWYQQSLDQGLQFLIQYYNGEERAKGNILERFSAQQFPDLHSELNLSSLELGDSALYFCASGGQVNTGELFFGEGSRLTVL.

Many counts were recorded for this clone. CDR3 bases: TGTGCCATCGCTAGCGGGAGGGAAGTTGAGCAGTACTTC. The encoded protein is CAIASGREVEQYF. The chain links TRBV10-3 to TRBJ2-7, with 12 bases matching TRBD2. Germline values: CDR1 ENHRY, CDR2 SYGVKD. CDR3 size: 13 residues. Germline trimming cut 8 bases from V and 7 bases from J; bases unmatched to any gene: 6.

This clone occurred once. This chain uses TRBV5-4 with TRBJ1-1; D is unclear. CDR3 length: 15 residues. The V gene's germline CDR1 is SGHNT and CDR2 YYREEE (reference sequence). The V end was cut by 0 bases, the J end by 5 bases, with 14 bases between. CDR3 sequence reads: CASSLGADMRTEAFF. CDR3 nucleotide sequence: TGTGCCAGCAGCTTGGGGGCAGATATGAGGACTGAAGCTTTCTTT. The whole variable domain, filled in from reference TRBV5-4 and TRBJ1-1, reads ETGVTQSPTHLIKTRGQQVTLRCSSQSGHNTVSWYQQALGQGPQFIFQYYREEENGRGNFPPRFSGLQFPNYSSELNVNALELDDSALYLCASSLGADMRTEAFFGQGTRLTVV.

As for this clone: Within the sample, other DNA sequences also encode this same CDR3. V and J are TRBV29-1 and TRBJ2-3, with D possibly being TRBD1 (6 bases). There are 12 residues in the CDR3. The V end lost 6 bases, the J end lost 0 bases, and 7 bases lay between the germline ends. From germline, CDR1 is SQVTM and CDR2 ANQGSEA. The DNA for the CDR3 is TGCAGCGTGGGGACAAGCACAGATACGCAGTATTTT. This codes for CSVGTSTDTQYF.

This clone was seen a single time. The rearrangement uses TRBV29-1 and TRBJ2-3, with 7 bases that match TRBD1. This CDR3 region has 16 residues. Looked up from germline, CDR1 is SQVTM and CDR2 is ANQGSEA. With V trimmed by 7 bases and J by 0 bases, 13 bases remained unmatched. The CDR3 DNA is TGCAGCGGCGATGGACAGGCTGGATCTAGCACAGATACGCAGTATTTT. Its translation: CSGDGQAGSSTDTQYF.

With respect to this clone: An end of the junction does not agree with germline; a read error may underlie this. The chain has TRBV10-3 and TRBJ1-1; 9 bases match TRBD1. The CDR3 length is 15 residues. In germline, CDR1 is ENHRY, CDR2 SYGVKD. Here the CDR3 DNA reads TGTGCCAGCAGTTACTCAGGGACAGGGACGTATAAAGCTTTCTTT. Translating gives CASSYSGTGTYKAFF.

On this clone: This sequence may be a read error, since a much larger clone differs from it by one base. The DNA for the CDR3 is TGCGCCAGCAGCCGCGAGGGGAGTAACTATGGCTGCACCTTC. Translation gives CASSREGSNYGCTF. This chain uses TRBV4-1 with TRBJ1-2; tentatively, D is TRBD1 (5 bases). CDR1 and CDR2 from the germline V gene are MGHRA and YSYEKL. The length of the CDR3 is 14 residues.

CDR3 in DNA: TGTGCCAGCAGCCAAGGGGGGGCCCTTGATAGTGGCACTGAAGCTTTCTTT. Its translation: CASSQGGALDSGTEAFF. The chain has TRBV7-8 and TRBJ1-1, with TRBD1 as a possible D gene (6 bases). Trimming removed 5 bases at V and 4 bases at J, with 23 bases between. The CDR3 runs 17 residues. CDR1 SGHVS and CDR2 FQNEAQ come from the germline V gene.